A single sample gave rise to the 18 T cell receptor beta chains below, sequenced in a study of T cell responses to AZD1222 COVID-19 vaccine. The repertoire was sequenced with immunoSEQ multiplex PCR; TCRdb's copy has only in-frame clones and lacks some. The repertoire holds 100,000 to 150,000 clones, with around 89% as singletons. Sequences were derived from peripheral blood, sampled on day 0 of AZD1222 vaccination. Every receptor here comes from an adult in good health.

The chain joins TRBV7-8 to TRBJ2-5, with D possibly TRBD1 on 5 matching bases. The V end was cut by 6 bases, the J end by 2 bases, with 16 bases between. The CDR3 sequence is 15 residues long. Germline V CDR1 and CDR2: SGHVS, FQNEAQ. This CDR3 is CASRSRGTRQETQYF. In DNA, the CDR3 is TGTGCCAGCAGGTCAAGGGGCACGAGGCAAGAGACCCAGTACTTC.

This clone was found a few times. The chain uses TRBV4-1 and TRBJ1-3; D uncertain. The germline CDR1 and CDR2 sequences are MGHRA and YSYEKL. The CDR3 is 14 amino acids. Trimming took 4 bases from V and 3 from J, leaving 10 bases between them. CDR3 protein: CASSPLRVGNTIYF. DNA for the CDR3: TGCGCCAGCAGCCCCCTTAGGGTTGGAAACACCATATATTTT.

V and J are TRBV6-1 and TRBJ2-7; D unresolved. V was shortened by 0 bases and J by 2 bases, with 8 bases between the two germline ends. Germline CDR1 is MNHNS and CDR2 is SASEGT. This CDR3 comprises 14 residues. DNA of the CDR3: TGTGCCAGCAGTGAAGCAGGGATTACCTACGAGCAGTACTTC. Protein sequence: CASSEAGITYEQYF.

The J gene is TRBJ1-1, the V gene TRBV6-1; D gene uncertain. This CDR3 contains 16 residues. V was pared by 3 bases and J by 1 base, with 15 bases between. Germline V CDR1 and CDR2: MNHNS, SASEGT. The CDR3 DNA reads as TGTGCCAGCAGTGACCCGAGAGAGAAGGGGAACACTGAAGCTTTCTTT. This translates into CASSDPREKGNTEAFF.

The J gene is TRBJ2-1, the V gene TRBV14; D is unresolved. Germline CDR1 is SGHDN and CDR2 is FVKESK. The CDR3 loop spans 16 amino acids. V was shortened by 1 base and J by 4 bases, with 14 bases between the two germline ends. Written as DNA, the CDR3 is TGTGCCAGCAGCCAAGGGCCGGGCCACCCTTACAATGAGCAGTTCTTC. Its protein is CASSQGPGHPYNEQFF.

This sequence joins TRBV7-9 and TRBJ2-7; 14 positions match TRBD2. Germline lookup yields CDR1 SEHNR and CDR2 FQNEAQ (reference sequence). Trimming removed 6 bases from V and 0 bases from J; junction bases left unmatched: 10. This CDR3 region has 18 residues. In nucleotides, the CDR3 is TGTGCCAGCAGTCCCCGGGCCGGGACTAGCGGGAGCTCCTACGAGCAGTACTTC. Its protein is CASSPRAGTSGSSYEQYF.

CDR3 amino acids: CASSVADRASTDTQYF. In DNA, the CDR3 is TGTGCCAGCAGCGTAGCTGACAGGGCAAGCACAGATACGCAGTATTTT. The genes are TRBV9 and TRBJ2-3; TRBD1 aligns across 7 bases. This CDR3 is 16 amino acids long. Losses at the gene ends were 0 bases for V and 0 bases for J; bases not matched to a gene: 4. Germline CDR1 reads SGDLS; CDR2 reads YYNGEE. The variable domain in full, completed from reference TRBV9 and TRBJ2-3, reads DSGVTQTPKHLITATGQRVTLRCSPRSGDLSVYWYQQSLDQGLQFLIQYYNGEERAKGNILERFSAQQFPDLHSELNLSSLELGDSALYFCASSVADRASTDTQYFGPGTRLTVL.

The chain carries TRBV5-6 and TRBJ1-5; 10 positions agree with TRBD1. This CDR3 has 16 amino acids. Germline CDR1 is SGHDT and CDR2 is YYEEEE. With 2 bases clipped from V and 7 bases from J, the junction kept 9 bases outside the gene matches. The CDR3 is CASSFWDRGHGQPQHF. In DNA, the CDR3 is TGTGCCAGCAGCTTCTGGGACAGGGGACATGGCCAGCCCCAGCATTTT.

CDR3 region: CASSLRGLNTEAFF. The CDR3 DNA follows: TGTGCCAGCAGTTTAAGGGGTTTAAACACTGAAGCTTTCTTT. The rearrangement links TRBV27 to TRBJ1-1; a possible D gene is TRBD1 (5 bases). Trimming took 2 bases from V and 2 from J, leaving 9 bases between them. Germline V gene lookup returns CDR1 MNHEY and CDR2 SMNVEV (reference sequence). This CDR3 is 14 amino acids long.

V is TRBV5-1 and J is TRBJ2-1; 13 nucleotides line up with TRBD2. CDR1 is SGHRS and CDR2 is YFSETQ in the germline V gene. This CDR3 spans 16 amino acids. The V and J ends lost 3 bases and 6 bases, in that order; junction bases with no gene match: 6. This CDR3 reads CASSSAGLAGTNEQFF. The DNA for the CDR3 is TGCGCCAGCAGCTCGGCGGGACTAGCGGGAACCAATGAGCAGTTCTTC. Full variable domain (rest looked up from reference TRBV5-1 and TRBJ2-1): KAGVTQTPRYLIKTRGQQVTLSCSPISGHRSVSWYQQTPGQGLQFLFEYFSETQRNKGNFPGRFSGRQFSNSRSEMNVSTLELGDSALYLCASSSAGLAGTNEQFFGPGTRLTVL.

This clone was counted only a few times. This rearrangement joins TRBV4-1 to TRBJ2-3; 7 positions match TRBD1. Germline CDR1 is MGHRA and CDR2 is YSYEKL. The CDR3 runs to 17 residues. Trimming at V came to 0 bases and at J to 1 base, leaving 7 bases not matched to a gene. In DNA form, the CDR3 reads TGCGCCAGCAGCCAAGAAGGGGACAGCCATGGCACAGATACGCAGTATTTT. It translates to CASSQEGDSHGTDTQYF.

CDR3 sequence: CASSVDGGVREGLFDEQFF. CDR3 in DNA: TGTGCCAGCAGCGTAGATGGCGGAGTACGGGAGGGCTTATTCGATGAGCAGTTCTTC. This chain connects TRBV9 to TRBJ2-1; TRBD2 agrees at 8 bases. V was pared by 0 bases and J by 8 bases, with 19 bases of the junction left unmatched. Germline V lookup: CDR1 SGDLS, CDR2 YYNGEE. The CDR3 runs to 19 residues.

The rearrangement links TRBV3-1 (or the pseudogene TRBV3-2) to TRBJ2-3; 7 bases line up with TRBD2. Germline V gives CDR1 LGHDT, CDR2 YNNKEL (reference sequence). This CDR3 region has 15 residues. After removal of 4 bases from V and 1 base from J, the junction contained 5 bases not matched to a gene. The CDR3 DNA reads as TGTGCCAGCAGCCGCTCGGGGGGAGGCACAGATACGCAGTATTTT. It codes for CASSRSGGGTDTQYF.

The chain couples TRBV12-3 or TRBV12-4 to TRBJ1-2; TRBD1 matches 7 bases. Germline trimming cut 6 bases from V and 5 bases from J; bases unmatched to any gene: 6. This CDR3 is built from 13 residues. This CDR3 is CASSPDRQYGYTF. The CDR3 nucleotides read TGTGCCAGCAGCCCGGACAGGCAATATGGCTACACCTTC.

This rearrangement joins TRBV5-1 to TRBJ1-1; TRBD1 agrees at 7 bases. Germline values: CDR1 SGHRS, CDR2 YFSETQ. Trimming at V came to 6 bases and at J to 14 bases, leaving 16 bases not matched to a gene. CDR3 length: 13 residues. CDR3 nucleotide sequence: TGCGCCAGCACTTCAGAGGGGGCCTTGGAGGGCTTCTTT. It specifies CASTSEGALEGFF.

CDR3: CASSPGLLHSNQPQHF. CDR3 coding DNA: TGTGCCAGCAGCCCAGGACTCCTCCATAGCAATCAGCCCCAGCATTTT. The chain couples TRBV5-7 to TRBJ1-5, with D hard to call. TRBV5-7 qualifies as an ORF whose function is uncertain. Trimming removed 4 bases from V and 0 bases from J, with 14 bases in between. The CDR3 runs 16 residues.

The count of this clone is one. The V and J genes are TRBV4-2 and TRBJ1-1, with D unclear. Looked up from germline, CDR1 is LGHNA and CDR2 is YNFKEQ. Trimming shortened V by 2 bases and J by 1 base, and 8 bases separated the two germline ends. The CDR3 is 14 amino acids. CDR3 nucleotides: TGTGCCAGCAGCCAATTACATGAGAACACTGAAGCTTTCTTT. Amino acid sequence: CASSQLHENTEAFF.

This clone came up once. The chain combines TRBV6-6 with TRBJ1-1; D is ambiguous. The V gene's germline CDR1 is MNHNY and CDR2 SVGAGI (reference sequence). This CDR3 has 12 residues. Trimming removed 10 bases at V and 1 base at J, with 10 bases between. This chain's CDR3 is CATLAENTEAFF. Here the CDR3 DNA reads TGTGCCACCCTGGCGGAGAACACTGAAGCTTTCTTT.